Listed below are T cell receptor beta chains from one sample, sequenced in a study of vaccination and CD4 T cells after COVID-19. These receptors have no known antigen. In TCRdb, the PCR reads were re-called with MiXCR into one record per CDR3 protein. The table records just under 4,500 distinct CDR3 sequences, approximately 23% of them present only once. Source: CD4+ T cells from blood, cultured in vitro, taken after SARS-CoV-2 vaccination. These receptors all come from a human donor who had recovered from COVID-19. The CDR3 runs from the conserved cysteine through the conserved F or W. D genes are given only for firm matches. Only part of the rows carry a size: once, few, many, or a class if the clone is expanded.

size,V,D,J,DNA,CDR3
once,TRBV12-3/TRBV12-4,TRBD1,TRBJ2-3,TGTGCCAGCAGTCCCCGGACAGGGGGCGGGACAGATACGCAGTATTTT,CASSPRTGGGTDTQYF
large,TRBV7-3,TRBD1,TRBJ1-1,TGTGCCAGCAGCTCAGGGGGCTCTGAAGCTTTCTTT,CASSSGGSEAFF
few,TRBV21-1,.,TRBJ2-3,TGTGCCAGCAGCACCCCGACTAGGAGCACAGATACGCAGTATTTT,CASSTPTRSTDTQYF
few,TRBV7-3,TRBD1,TRBJ1-1,TGTGCCAGCAGCCCTCGGACAGGGGGGAGGAACACTGAAGCTTTCTTT,CASSPRTGGRNTEAFF
medium-sized,TRBV7-3,.,TRBJ2-5,TGTGCCAGCAGCTTAATACCCCAAGAGACCCAGTACTTC,CASSLIPQETQYF
many,TRBV27,.,TRBJ1-5,TGTGCATCAAGAGGTGCGGGGGGCTGGAGCAATCAGCCCCAGCATTTT,CASRGAGGWSNQPQHF
.,TRBV19,.,TRBJ2-6,TGTGCCAGTAGAATGCGCTCTGGGGCCAACGTCCTGACTTTC,CASRMRSGANVLTF
.,TRBV5-1,TRBD2,TRBJ2-5,TGCGCCAGCAGTTTTGGGACTAGCGGCCAAGTGACCCAGTACTTC,CASSFGTSGQVTQYF
.,TRBV7-2,.,TRBJ2-2,TGTGCCAGCAGCTTAGATGACACCGGGGAGCTGTCTTTT,CASSLDDTGELSF
medium-sized,TRBV7-2,TRBD1,TRBJ2-7,TGTGCCAGCAGCTTAGTAGGGACAGGACGCTCCTACGAGCAGTACTTC,CASSLVGTGRSYEQYF
.,TRBV7-3,.,TRBJ2-1,TGTGCCAGCAGCTTAATAGGCAAGGAGTTCGATGAGCAGTTCTTC,CASSLIGKEFDEQFF
few,TRBV19,.,TRBJ1-2,TGTGCCAGTAGCCATGGGCAGCCCTATGGCTACACCTTC,CASSHGQPYGYTF
medium-sized,TRBV20-1,TRBD2,TRBJ2-3,TGCAGTGCCCGGGGACTAGCGGGGGGGAGGGGCACAGATACGCAGTATTTT,CSARGLAGGRGTDTQYF
.,TRBV4-1,.,TRBJ1-5,TGCGCCAGCAGCCGAGATGGGAGGTTGGGCATGATGGGTCAGCCCCAGCATTTT,CASSRDGRLGMMGQPQHF
.,TRBV7-3,.,TRBJ2-2,TGTGCCAGCAGGGCCGGACAGAACACCGGGGAGCTGTTTTTT,CASRAGQNTGELFF
few,TRBV19,TRBD1,TRBJ1-2,TGTGCCAGTAGTACCGACAGGGGTAACTATGGCTACACCTTC,CASSTDRGNYGYTF
.,TRBV19,.,TRBJ1-5,TGTGCCAGTAGTGCCGGAGGGGGGAATCAGCCCCAGCATTTT,CASSAGGGNQPQHF
.,TRBV2,.,TRBJ1-3,TGTGCCAGCAGACAGCTGGGAAACACCATATATTTT,CASRQLGNTIYF
.,TRBV14,.,TRBJ1-2,TGTGCCAGCAGCCAAAGTCGTGAAGGGAATGGCTACACCTTC,CASSQSREGNGYTF
.,TRBV5-6,.,TRBJ2-1,TGTGCCAGCAGGTTGGTAAGTGAGCAGTTCTTC,CASRLVSEQFF
.,TRBV5-4,TRBD1,TRBJ1-2,TGTGCCAGCAGCTTGGAGGGACAGGTTAACTATGGCTACACCTTC,CASSLEGQVNYGYTF
medium-sized,TRBV24-1,.,TRBJ2-7,TGTGCCACCAGTGACGGACACTACGAGCAGTACTTC,CATSDGHYEQYF
many,TRBV6-5,.,TRBJ2-1,TGTGCCAGCAGTCAATCGACTAGTTACAATGAGCAGTTCTTC,CASSQSTSYNEQFF
few,TRBV20-1,TRBD2,TRBJ2-1,TGCAGTGCCATAGCAGAGCCGGGACTAGCGGGGGGGCCCTATGAGCAGTTCTTC,CSAIAEPGLAGGPYEQFF